This T cell receptor (beta chain) was recovered during a study of blood T cell repertoires in COVID-19. Across the whole study: Acute-phase and convalescent COVID-19 samples originated in the United States, Italy and Spain. The cDNA or gDNA used as material had been derived from T cells, B-cell-depleted T cells, or PBMCs.

Methods used by the authors: Estimation of nucleated cell counts was performed using reference gene primer amplification. Sequenced by immunoSEQ multiplex PCR; TCRdb stores in-frame clones only, minus some. V and J calls and clone size are those listed in that table; D and trimming were worked out from the DNA. The repertoire includes 150,000 to 200,000 clones, about 88% of them detected once, and 1.5% to 2% sits in the top ten. Germline V gene data show CDR1 as MNHEY and CDR2 as SVGAGI. V lost 6 bases, J lost 0 bases, and 3 bases stayed unmatched. This CDR3 contains 14 residues. Source material: peripheral blood. This sequence was found in a man between 18 and 35 years old who had recovered from COVID-19. V is TRBV6-5 and J is TRBJ2-7; TRBD2 matches 9 bases. The CDR3 nucleotides read TGTGCCAGCAGCCTTAGCGGGAGCTCCTACGAGCAGTACTTC. It translates to CASSLSGSSYEQYF.